Listed below are T cell receptor beta chains from one sample, sequenced in a study of CD4+ T cells in melanoma. Clones were read by immunoSEQ multiplex PCR, and TCRdb kept only the in-frame ones, dropping some. The profile shows tens of thousands of clones, approximately 74% of them singletons. The sequenced material came from tumor tissue. The receptors come from a human donor with melanoma. The CDR3 runs from the conserved cysteine through the conserved F or W. Each record gives: J gene, clone size, D gene, CDR3 length, V gene, CDR3 DNA, CDR3 protein. The D gene is left open where the match is weak. Clone size is shown for a subset of rows, as once, few, many or a class of expanded clone.

>TRBJ2-7|few|NA|13|TRBV7-3
TGTGCCAGCAGCTTAGGGCAATTGTCAGTGCAGTACTTC
CASSLGQLSVQYF
>TRBJ1-1|NA|TRBD1|14|TRBV18
TGTGCCAGCTCACCGGGACAGGGGGACGCTGAAGCTTTCTTT
CASSPGQGDAEAFF
>TRBJ1-2|NA|NA|13|TRBV5-1
TGCGCCAGCAGCGGGGCACAGACCTATGGCTACACCTTC
CASSGAQTYGYTF
>TRBJ1-6|NA|NA|15|TRBV14
TGTGCCAGCAGCCAAGGATCTTTTCAAAACTCACCCCTCCACTTT
CASSQGSFQNSPLHF
>TRBJ2-7|NA|NA|15|TRBV6-1
TGTGCCAGCAGTGAACAGTTCGGAGGACCCTACGAGCAGTACTTC
CASSEQFGGPYEQYF
>TRBJ1-2|once|NA|14|TRBV18
TGTGCCAGCTCACCACCGGTTGCGGACTATGGCTACACCTTC
CASSPPVADYGYTF
>TRBJ2-3|many|TRBD1|15|TRBV19
TGTGCCAGTAGACCCGAGGGACAGGACGCAGATACGCAGTATTTT
CASRPEGQDADTQYF
>TRBJ1-2|NA|TRBD1|13|TRBV27
TGTGCCAGCAGTCTCGGACAGGGGACTGGCTACACCTTC
CASSLGQGTGYTF
>TRBJ2-7|NA|TRBD1|17|TRBV11-2
TGTGCCAGCAGCTTAGTCCCCTCCGGGACAGGGGGCTACGAGCAGTACTTC
CASSLVPSGTGGYEQYF
>TRBJ2-7|NA|NA|14|TRBV7-2
TGTGCCAGCAGCTCCCGACTGAACTCCTACGAGCAGTACTTC
CASSSRLNSYEQYF
>TRBJ2-3|NA|NA|16|TRBV7-6
TGTGCCAGCAGCTTGGGTCACCATCTAGGGACAGATACGCAGTATTTT
CASSLGHHLGTDTQYF
>TRBJ2-1|once|TRBD2|19|TRBV4-1
TGCGCCAGCAGCCACCCGGTACTAGCGGGGGGGCCGTTTTCGCATGAGCAGTTCTTC
CASSHPVLAGGPFSHEQFF
>TRBJ1-2|NA|NA|13|TRBV19
TGTGCCAGTAGTATACCTCCCAGGGATGGCTACACCTTC
CASSIPPRDGYTF
>TRBJ2-7|NA|NA|12|TRBV10-1
TGCGCCAGCAGTGACGGCTACTACGAGCAGTACTTC
CASSDGYYEQYF
>TRBJ1-3|few|NA|14|TRBV4-2
TGTGCCAGCAGCCAAGACAGGGCTGGAAACACCATATATTTT
CASSQDRAGNTIYF
>TRBJ2-5|NA|NA|14|TRBV7-9
TGTGCCAGCAGGCCGAGCGGAACCCGGGAGACCCAGTACTTC
CASRPSGTRETQYF
>TRBJ2-7|NA|TRBD1|13|TRBV29-1
TGCAGCGCACAGGGACAGGGAACCTACGAGCAGTACTTC
CSAQGQGTYEQYF
>TRBJ2-7|NA|NA|13|TRBV5-6
TGTGCCAGCAGCTTGGCGGGGGAGTACGAGCAGTACTTC
CASSLAGEYEQYF
>TRBJ2-3|many|NA|17|TRBV4-1
TGCGCCAGCAGCCAAGTCGTATTGTCGCCAGAAACAGATACGCAGTATTTT
CASSQVVLSPETDTQYF
>TRBJ2-7|NA|NA|14|TRBV7-9
TGTGCCAGCAGCTTGTCAGGGAATCCCTACGAGCAGTACTTC
CASSLSGNPYEQYF
>TRBJ1-6|NA|NA|14|TRBV6-5
TGTGCCAGCAGTTACGACAACGCTGGTTCACCCCTCCACTTT
CASSYDNAGSPLHF
>TRBJ2-5|NA|NA|16|TRBV28
TGTGCCAGCAAAGTTCAGGGACGGGAGTACCAAGAGACCCAGTACTTC
CASKVQGREYQETQYF
>TRBJ2-7|NA|NA|14|TRBV5-4
TGTGCCAGCAGCTTGGAACAGGGCCCCTACGAGCAGTACTTC
CASSLEQGPYEQYF
>TRBJ2-7|NA|NA|13|TRBV7-3
TGTGCCAGCAGCCAAGGGCGGGGTTACGAGCAGTACTTC
CASSQGRGYEQYF
>TRBJ2-7|NA|TRBD1|14|TRBV2
TGTGCCAGCAGCCGGACAGGGTCGACCTACGAGCAGTACTTC
CASSRTGSTYEQYF
>TRBJ1-1|NA|NA|12|TRBV29-1
TGCAGCGTTGACGAGGCGTTTGCTGAAGCTTTCTTT
CSVDEAFAEAFF
>TRBJ2-3|NA|NA|15|TRBV7-2
TGTGCCAGCAGCTTAAGGTTTTCTCTCACAGATACGCAGTATTTT
CASSLRFSLTDTQYF
>TRBJ2-2|NA|NA|13|TRBV18
TGTGCCAGCTCACCCCCCCGGACCGGGGAGCTGTTTTTT
CASSPPRTGELFF
>TRBJ1-2|once|NA|15|TRBV6-1
TGTGCCAGCCGAGGGAAGAAGGGCCCTAACTATGGCTACACCTTC
CASRGKKGPNYGYTF
>TRBJ1-4|NA|NA|15|TRBV2
TGTGCCAGCAGTGAACGGGGGGGGACCGATGAAAAACTGTTTTTT
CASSERGGTDEKLFF
>TRBJ1-2|NA|TRBD1|14|TRBV7-2
TGTGCCAGCAGCTTACAGGGGGCAGTCTATGGCTACACCTTC
CASSLQGAVYGYTF
>TRBJ2-3|few|NA|15|TRBV5-4
TGTGCCAGCAGCCTTCGGGACGGAGGGACAGATACGCAGTATTTT
CASSLRDGGTDTQYF
>TRBJ2-5|NA|NA|14|TRBV5-6
TGTGCCAGCAGCTTTTTGACAGCACAAGAGACCCAGTACTTC
CASSFLTAQETQYF
>TRBJ2-7|NA|NA|17|TRBV13
TGTGCCAGCAGCCCCCCATCCGACAGATTGATCTCCTACGAGCAGTACTTC
CASSPPSDRLISYEQYF
>TRBJ2-7|NA|NA|14|TRBV7-9
TGTGCCAGCACCGGGGATGGACAGCCCTACGAGCAGTACTTC
CASTGDGQPYEQYF
>TRBJ2-7|NA|TRBD1|14|TRBV10-3
TGTGCCATCAGTGTTGAGACAGGGTACTACGAGCAGTACTTC
CAISVETGYYEQYF
>TRBJ1-3|medium-sized|NA|13|TRBV7-6
TGTGCCAGCAGCGAAGAAATCGGAAACACCATATATTTT
CASSEEIGNTIYF
>TRBJ1-3|NA|NA|15|TRBV7-2
TGTGCCAGCAGCTTAGGACCCCTAGGGGGAAACACCATATATTTT
CASSLGPLGGNTIYF
>TRBJ1-2|NA|NA|13|TRBV7-6
TGTGCCAGCAGCTTAGCGGGGACCTATGGCTACACCTTC
CASSLAGTYGYTF
>TRBJ2-6|once|NA|17|TRBV5-4
TGTGCCAGCAGCTCAAGGGGCGCCGTAGGTGGGGCCAACGTCCTGACTTTC
CASSSRGAVGGANVLTF
>TRBJ2-5|NA|NA|13|TRBV28
TGTGCCAGCAGTTTATGGGGGGAAGAGACCCAGTACTTC
CASSLWGEETQYF
>TRBJ1-1|NA|NA|14|TRBV9
TGTGCCAGCAAGACCGGGGAACGGGACACTGAAGCTTTCTTT
CASKTGERDTEAFF
>TRBJ1-2|once|NA|16|TRBV4-3
TGCGCCAGCAGCCAAGATCGGGACCGTTTCGCCTATGGCTACACCTTC
CASSQDRDRFAYGYTF
>TRBJ2-7|NA|TRBD1|17|TRBV7-3
TGTGCCAGCAGCTTAACCCCCGTGAACAGGGGGCTGTACGAGCAGTACTTC
CASSLTPVNRGLYEQYF
>TRBJ2-7|NA|NA|11|TRBV5-6
TGTGCCAGCAGCTCAACCTACGAGCAGTACTTC
CASSSTYEQYF
>TRBJ2-7|NA|NA|16|TRBV11-1
TGTGCCAGCAGCTTAGACACCCTTAGAGGGGCCTACGAGCAGTACTTC
CASSLDTLRGAYEQYF
>TRBJ1-1|medium-sized|NA|15|TRBV9
TGTGCCAGCAGCGCACGGACAGAGACTTACACTGAAGCTTTCTTT
CASSARTETYTEAFF
>TRBJ2-3|many|TRBD2|15|TRBV6-1
TGTGCCAGCCTCGGACTAGCGGGGGGCGGGCATACGCAGTATTTT
CASLGLAGGGHTQYF
>TRBJ1-5|NA|TRBD1|16|TRBV2
TGTGCCAGCAGTACACAGGGGGCTGTGGGCAATCAGCCCCAGCATTTT
CASSTQGAVGNQPQHF
>TRBJ2-7|NA|TRBD2|17|TRBV5-6
TGTGCCAGCAGCTTGGGTGGGGGGGGATTGTACTCCTACGAGCAGTACTTC
CASSLGGGGLYSYEQYF
>TRBJ2-5|NA|TRBD2|14|TRBV11-2
TGTGCCAGCAGCTTACCGGCGGGGGGCCTTACCCAGTACTTC
CASSLPAGGLTQYF
>TRBJ1-6|many|NA|16|TRBV19
TGTGCCAGTAGTATTACGAGGAGTACCTATAATTCACCCCTCCACTTT
CASSITRSTYNSPLHF
>TRBJ2-1|medium-sized|TRBD2|14|TRBV9
TGTGCCAGCAGCGTAGCCGGGGGGGTATATGAGCAGTTCTTC
CASSVAGGVYEQFF
>TRBJ1-2|NA|NA|15|TRBV4-1
TGCGCCAGCAGCCAAACTTTAGGGGAAAACTATGGCTACACCTTC
CASSQTLGENYGYTF
>TRBJ1-4|NA|NA|15|TRBV5-4
TGCGCCAGCAGCCAAGTAGGGACTTCGTATGAAAAACTGTTTTTT
CASSQVGTSYEKLFF